A single sample gave rise to the 16 T cell receptor beta chains below, sequenced in a study of blood T cell repertoires in COVID-19. The method was immunoSEQ multiplex PCR; TCRdb's version includes in-frame clones alone and lacks a portion of them. Of approximately 160,000 clones listed, just over 90% are singletons. Sequencing was carried out using peripheral blood. Source of these receptors: a woman aged 60-75 years with COVID-19, enrolled during active disease.

For the CDR3, the DNA is TGTGCCAGCAGCTCCCAAGAGACCCAGTACTTC. It specifies CASSSQETQYF. The V and J genes are TRBV12-3 or TRBV12-4 and TRBJ2-5; D unresolved. This CDR3 region has 11 residues. V was cut by 6 bases and J by 1 base, with 3 bases left in between.

The rearrangement links TRBV27 to TRBJ2-5, with D unresolved. This CDR3 is 12 amino acids long. With 3 bases removed from V and 0 bases from J, the gap between germline ends came to 2 bases. Germline V gives CDR1 MNHEY, CDR2 SMNVEV (reference sequence). The CDR3 protein is CASSFDQETQYF. The CDR3 nucleotides are TGTGCCAGCAGTTTCGACCAAGAGACCCAGTACTTC.

This clone was counted between two and nine times. The genes are TRBV21-1 and TRBJ2-5; the table calls TRBD1, which could not be checked here. TRBV21-1 is flagged as a pseudogene. CDR3 size: 13 residues. The CDR3 spells CASSISDRETQYF. In DNA form, the CDR3 reads TGTGCCAGCAGCATCTCGGACAGAGAGACCCAGTACTTC.

This clone has a single count. This sequence joins TRBV10-3 and TRBJ1-3; 7 bases are shared with TRBD1. The CDR3 has 15 amino acids. Trimming cost V 6 bases and J 2 bases; bases outside gene matches: 7. Germline V gives CDR1 ENHRY, CDR2 SYGVKD. The CDR3 loop is CAISDRVNPGNTIYF. The DNA of the CDR3 is TGTGCCATCAGCGACAGGGTAAACCCTGGAAACACCATATATTTT.

The V gene is TRBV4-2, the J gene TRBJ2-7, with TRBD1 matching 8 bases. The J segment lost 0 bases and the V segment lost 8 bases, leaving 9 bases of the junction unmatched. This CDR3 comprises 15 residues. The germline V gene encodes CDR1 LGHNA and CDR2 YNFKEQ. The DNA for the CDR3 is TGTGCCAGCGGGCGGCGGACAGGGACCTCCTACGAGCAGTACTTC. The encoded protein is CASGRRTGTSYEQYF.

This clone has just one count. The rearrangement links TRBV6-5 to TRBJ1-1; 8 bases agree with TRBD1. The CDR3 loop spans 15 amino acids. The junction had 11 bases not matched to a gene; V was cut back by 6 bases and J by 5 bases. Per germline, CDR1 MNHEY and CDR2 SVGAGI. The CDR3 DNA reads as TGTGCCAGCAGGAGATTAGGACAGGGTTGGACTGAAGCTTTCTTT. It yields the protein CASRRLGQGWTEAFF.

The rearrangement joins TRBV5-1 to TRBJ2-3, with 9 bases identical to TRBD1. The germline gives CDR1 SGHRS, CDR2 YFSETQ. V was pared by 0 bases and J by 1 base, with 12 bases of the junction left unmatched. This CDR3 contains 19 residues. The CDR3: CASSLGPGQGSRGTDTQYF. The DNA for the CDR3 is TGCGCCAGCAGCTTGGGACCGGGACAGGGAAGTCGAGGCACAGATACGCAGTATTTT.

This clone was counted a single time. The chain uses TRBV2 and TRBJ1-5; D perhaps matches TRBD1 (5 bases). The CDR3 is 16 amino acids. Germline V CDR1 and CDR2: SNHLY, FYNNEI. Trimming removed 6 bases from V and 2 bases from J, with 17 bases in between. In nucleotides, the CDR3 is TGTGCCAGCAGCGACCTGGACACAAAGGGCAATCAGCCCCAGCATTTT. Its translation: CASSDLDTKGNQPQHF.

The CDR3 protein is CSASKRDRSNQPQHF. The CDR3 bases are TGCAGTGCCAGTAAGCGAGACAGAAGCAATCAGCCCCAGCATTTT. V usage is TRBV20-1 and J usage is TRBJ1-5, with a tentative D call TRBD1 (5 bases). V gave up 6 bases and J gave up 1 base, with 16 bases separating them. In germline, CDR1 is DFQATT, CDR2 SNEGSKA (reference sequence). The CDR3 covers 15 residues.

The V and J genes are TRBV2 and TRBJ1-1, with 8 nucleotides matching TRBD1. Germline V gene lookup returns CDR1 SNHLY and CDR2 FYNNEI. Trimming cost V 6 bases and J 1 base; bases outside gene matches: 4. The length of the CDR3 is 14 residues. CDR3 bases: TGTGCCAGCAGCCCGGACAGGGCGAACACTGAAGCTTTCTTT. Amino acid sequence: CASSPDRANTEAFF.

This clone was found once. The chain links TRBV5-1 to TRBJ1-4, with no clear D. This CDR3 contains 13 residues. Germline V gene data show CDR1 as SGHRS and CDR2 as YFSETQ. V was pared by 0 bases and J by 4 bases, with 4 bases between. CDR3 amino acids: CASSLDSNEKLFF. In nucleotides, the CDR3 is TGCGCCAGCAGCTTGGACAGTAATGAAAAACTGTTTTTT. The whole variable domain, remainder taken from reference TRBV5-1 and TRBJ1-4, is KAGVTQTPRYLIKTRGQQVTLSCSPISGHRSVSWYQQTPGQGLQFLFEYFSETQRNKGNFPGRFSGRQFSNSRSEMNVSTLELGDSALYLCASSLDSNEKLFFGSGTQLSVL.

This clone was counted a single time. This sequence joins TRBV7-2 and TRBJ2-1; TRBD2 aligns across 9 bases. The junction had 11 bases not matched to a gene; V was cut back by 5 bases and J by 6 bases. The CDR3 sequence is 16 residues long. Germline values: CDR1 SGHTA, CDR2 FQGNSA. The CDR3 sequence: CASSPWRGGLINEQFF. The CDR3 DNA follows: TGTGCCAGCAGCCCCTGGCGGGGGGGCCTCATCAATGAGCAGTTCTTC.

The chain combines TRBV7-6 with TRBJ1-4, with 9 bases matching TRBD1. V was pared by 4 bases and J by 8 bases, with 11 bases of the junction left unmatched. Germline CDR1 and CDR2: SGHVS and FNYEAQ. This CDR3 contains 16 residues. CDR3 residues: CASSSSPTGGEEKLFF. The CDR3 DNA is TGTGCCAGCAGCTCTTCCCCGACAGGGGGTGAGGAAAAACTGTTTTTT.

The chain combines TRBV12-3 or TRBV12-4 with TRBJ1-1; D not resolved. V lost 6 bases and J lost 5, with 10 bases in between. The CDR3 is made up of 12 amino acids. CDR3 DNA: TGTGCCAGCAGCCCGGTGGTTACTGAAGCTTTCTTT. Protein sequence: CASSPVVTEAFF.

The gene calls are TRBV2 and TRBJ1-2; 11 bases align to TRBD1. The CDR3 covers 14 residues. Per germline, CDR1 SNHLY and CDR2 FYNNEI. Trimming took 7 bases from V and 7 from J; bases not matched to a gene: 8. The CDR3 protein is CASIIGQGAGGYTF. Here the CDR3 DNA reads TGTGCCAGCATCATTGGACAGGGGGCGGGTGGCTACACCTTC.

The chain recombines TRBV6-5 with TRBJ2-5; tentatively, D is TRBD1 (6 bases). The V end lost 5 bases, the J end lost 1 base, and 14 bases lay between the germline ends. The CDR3 contains 15 residues. The germline V gene has CDR1 MNHEY and CDR2 SVGAGI. The CDR3 reads CASSRNRVSQETQYF. DNA for the CDR3: TGTGCCAGCAGTCGCAACAGGGTGTCCCAAGAGACCCAGTACTTC.